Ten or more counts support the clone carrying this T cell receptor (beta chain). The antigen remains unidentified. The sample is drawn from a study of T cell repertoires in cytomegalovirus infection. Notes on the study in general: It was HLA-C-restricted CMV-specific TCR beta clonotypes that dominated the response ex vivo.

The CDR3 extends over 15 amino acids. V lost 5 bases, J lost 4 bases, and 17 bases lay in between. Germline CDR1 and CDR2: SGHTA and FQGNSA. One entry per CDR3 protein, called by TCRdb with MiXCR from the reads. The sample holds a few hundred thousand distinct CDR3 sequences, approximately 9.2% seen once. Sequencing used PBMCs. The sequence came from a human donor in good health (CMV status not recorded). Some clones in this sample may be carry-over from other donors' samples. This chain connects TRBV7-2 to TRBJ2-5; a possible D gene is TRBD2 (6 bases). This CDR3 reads CASSRGWQAGETQYF. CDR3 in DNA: TGTGCCAGCAGCCGGGGGTGGCAGGCGGGAGAGACCCAGTACTTC.